The sequence of this TCR beta chain was determined in a study of cytomegalovirus exposure and HLA in healthy donors. TCRdb keeps only in-frame clones here, not all; method: immunoSEQ multiplex PCR. This sample has about 98,000 clones, with approximately 90% found just once. Per the germline V gene, CDR1 is LNHDA and CDR2 is SQIVND (reference sequence). CDR3 length equals 15 residues. V was pared by 10 bases and J by 0 bases, with 19 bases between. Of note for this clone: Its specificity is not known.

Regarding the study as a whole: In the roughly 130 validation repertoires, a later analysis found that first-cohort TCR clusters tended to co-occur. Confirmation in vitro established that a few CMV-associated chains were specific for CMV antigens.

The gene calls are TRBV19 and TRBJ2-7, with TRBD2 as a possible D gene (5 bases). Sample: PBMCs. The receptor's source is a woman in her 30s in good health and CMV-seronegative. CDR3 loop: CATTIGYGGSYEQYF. The CDR3 DNA follows: TGTGCCACCACTATCGGGTATGGAGGCTCCTACGAGCAGTACTTC. The full variable domain, in which reference TRBV19 and TRBJ2-7 provide the parts outside the CDR3, is DGGITQSPKYLFRKEGQNVTLSCEQNLNHDAMYWYRQDPGQGLRLIYYSQIVNDFQKGDIAEGYSVSREKKESFPLTVTSAQKNPTAFYLCATTIGYGGSYEQYFGPGTRLTVT.